This T cell receptor beta chain emerged from a study of cytomegalovirus exposure and HLA in healthy donors. This CDR3 is 16 amino acids long. The germline CDR1 and CDR2 sequences are MDHEN and SYDVKM. Trimming removed 8 bases from V and 7 bases from J; junction bases left unmatched: 14. Use of 60 Vbeta and 13 Jbeta primers characterized the PCR. Only in-frame clones appear in the TCRdb table, and some are missing; sequencing was by immunoSEQ multiplex PCR. The sample has about 170,000 clones, almost 75% seen once. About this clone: Its antigen is as yet unknown.

Study observations and caveats: The study put some 160 TCR beta chains on its list as cytomegalovirus-associated. Sequencing depth across donors, presence/absence analyses assumed, was roughly uniform. About 90% or about 30% of the time was how often most TCR beta V segments were productive, according to an earlier analysis. Later, an analysis found that common viral pathogens appeared to be linked with several of the most significant clusters.

Sequenced: PBMCs. The rearrangement uses TRBV28 and TRBJ1-5, with TRBD1 matching over 10 bases. This clonotype was obtained from a woman younger than 35 in good health and CMV-seropositive. The CDR3 loop reads CASETDPRTGGQPQHF. CDR3 nucleotides: TGTGCCAGCGAAACCGATCCACGGACAGGGGGGCAGCCCCAGCATTTT. Based on the CDR3 plus reference TRBV28 and TRBJ1-5, the full variable domain is DVKVTQSSRYLVKRTGEKVFLECVQDMDHENMFWYRQDPGLGLRLIYFSYDVKMKEKGDIPEGYSVSREKKERFSLILESASTNQTSMYLCASETDPRTGGQPQHFGDGTRLSIL.